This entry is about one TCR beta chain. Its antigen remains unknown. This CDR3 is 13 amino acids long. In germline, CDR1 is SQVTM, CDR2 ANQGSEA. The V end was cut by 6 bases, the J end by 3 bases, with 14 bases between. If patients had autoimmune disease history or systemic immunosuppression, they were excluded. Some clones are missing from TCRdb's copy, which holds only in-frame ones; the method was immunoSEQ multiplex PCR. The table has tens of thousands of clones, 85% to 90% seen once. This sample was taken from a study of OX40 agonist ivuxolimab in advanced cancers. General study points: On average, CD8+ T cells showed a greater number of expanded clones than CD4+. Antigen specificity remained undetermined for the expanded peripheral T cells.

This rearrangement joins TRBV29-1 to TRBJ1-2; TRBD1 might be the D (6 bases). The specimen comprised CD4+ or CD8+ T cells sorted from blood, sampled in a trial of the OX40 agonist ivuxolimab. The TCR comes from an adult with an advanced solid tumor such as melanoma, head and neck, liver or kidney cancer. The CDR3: CSVFAGAHYGYTF. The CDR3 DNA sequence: TGCAGCGTGTTTGCAGGGGCCCACTATGGCTACACCTTC.